This T cell receptor beta chain was sequenced during a study of blood T cell repertoires in COVID-19. Recruits, aged roughly 18 to 95 years, lived in under 25 US areas. Clinical histories supplied by participants themselves formed the basis of cohort assignment. Per germline, CDR1 LNHNV and CDR2 YYDKDF (reference sequence). Deletions cut 3 bases from V and 7 bases from J, with 15 bases between. The length of the CDR3 is 14 residues. Methods used by the authors: The assay estimated nucleated cells by amplifying reference gene primers. Here immunoSEQ multiplex PCR was the method, and the copy in TCRdb shows in-frame clones only, minus some. That table gives V, J and clone size, and the DNA gave D and trimming. The sample consists of about 250,000 clones, 86% of them appearing once.

Sequencing was performed on PBMCs or T cells enriched from blood (not recorded which). The V call is TRBV15, the J call TRBJ1-2, with D unresolved. The receptor was isolated from a man aged 35 to 55 who had recovered from COVID-19. The CDR3, as DNA: TGTGCCACCAGCAGGGTCCATCCTGCGGGTGGCTACACCTTC. Translation: CATSRVHPAGGYTF.